Sequencing of this T cell receptor beta chain was carried out in a study of T cell responses to AZD1222 COVID-19 vaccine. Regarding this clone: As yet, its antigen is unknown.

Study findings and constraints: Seropositive AZD1222 recipients at baseline numbered only five or six.

The table came from immunoSEQ multiplex PCR; TCRdb's copy has only in-frame clones and leaves some out. Here the sample spans 97,000 or so clones, roughly 92% being singletons. The germline V gene has CDR1 SNHLY and CDR2 FYNNEI. The CDR3 is 14 residues long. With 7 bases removed from V and 0 bases from J, the gap between germline ends came to 9 bases. This rearrangement joins TRBV2 to TRBJ1-4; no clear D. The clonotype originates from an adult who received the AZD1222 COVID-19 vaccine. Sequenced material: peripheral blood, taken 28 days after the second AZD1222 dose. The CDR3 nucleotides are TGTGCCAGCAATAAGGGATCAACTAATGAAAAACTGTTTTTT. This translates into CASNKGSTNEKLFF.